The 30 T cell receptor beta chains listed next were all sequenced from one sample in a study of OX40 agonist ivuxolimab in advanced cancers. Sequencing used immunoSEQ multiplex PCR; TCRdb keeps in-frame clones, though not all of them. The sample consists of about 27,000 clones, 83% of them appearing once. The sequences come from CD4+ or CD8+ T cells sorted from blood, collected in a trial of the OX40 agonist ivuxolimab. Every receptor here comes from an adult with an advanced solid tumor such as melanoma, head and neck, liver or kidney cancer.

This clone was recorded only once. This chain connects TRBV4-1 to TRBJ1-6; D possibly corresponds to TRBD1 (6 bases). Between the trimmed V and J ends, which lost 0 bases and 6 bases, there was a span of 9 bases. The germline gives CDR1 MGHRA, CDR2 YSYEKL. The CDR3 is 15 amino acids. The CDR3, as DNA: TGCGCCAGCAGCCAAGAGGAAGGGGGTAATTCACCCCTCCACTTT. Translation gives CASSQEEGGNSPLHF.

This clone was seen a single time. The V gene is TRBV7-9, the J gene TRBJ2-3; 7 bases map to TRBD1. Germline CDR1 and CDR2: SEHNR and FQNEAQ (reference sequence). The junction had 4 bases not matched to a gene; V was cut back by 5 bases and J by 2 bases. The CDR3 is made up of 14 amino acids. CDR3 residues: CASSHDRDTDTQYF. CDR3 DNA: TGTGCCAGCAGCCACGACAGGGACACAGATACGCAGTATTTT.

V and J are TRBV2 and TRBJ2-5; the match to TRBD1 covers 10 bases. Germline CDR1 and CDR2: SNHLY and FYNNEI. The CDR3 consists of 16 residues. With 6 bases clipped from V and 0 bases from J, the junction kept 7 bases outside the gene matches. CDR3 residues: CASRAWGQGNQETQYF. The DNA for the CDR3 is TGTGCCAGCAGGGCCTGGGGACAGGGGAACCAAGAGACCCAGTACTTC.

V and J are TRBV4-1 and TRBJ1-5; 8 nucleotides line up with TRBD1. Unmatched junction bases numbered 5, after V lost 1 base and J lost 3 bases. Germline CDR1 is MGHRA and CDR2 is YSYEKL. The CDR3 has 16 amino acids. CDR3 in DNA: TGCGCCAGCAGCCAAGGCGGGACAGGCCCCAATCAGCCCCAGCATTTT. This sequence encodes CASSQGGTGPNQPQHF.

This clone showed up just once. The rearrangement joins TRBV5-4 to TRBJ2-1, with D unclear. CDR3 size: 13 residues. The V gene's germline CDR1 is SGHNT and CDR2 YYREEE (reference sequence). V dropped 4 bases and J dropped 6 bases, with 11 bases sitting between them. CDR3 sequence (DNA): TGTGCCAGCAGCCGACACGTCAGCAATGAGCAGTTCTTC. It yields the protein CASSRHVSNEQFF.

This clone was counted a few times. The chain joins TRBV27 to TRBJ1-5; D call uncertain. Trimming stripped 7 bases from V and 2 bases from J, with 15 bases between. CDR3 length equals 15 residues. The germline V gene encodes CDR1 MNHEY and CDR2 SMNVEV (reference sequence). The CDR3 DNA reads TGTGCCAGCAATCCAGGACGAGCGGGCAATCAGCCCCAGCATTTT. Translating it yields CASNPGRAGNQPQHF.

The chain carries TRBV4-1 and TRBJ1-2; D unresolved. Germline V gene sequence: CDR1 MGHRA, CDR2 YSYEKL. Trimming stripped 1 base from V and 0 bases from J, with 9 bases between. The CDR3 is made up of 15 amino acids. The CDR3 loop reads CASSQGLGPNYGYTF. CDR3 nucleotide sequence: TGCGCCAGCAGCCAAGGTCTCGGCCCTAACTATGGCTACACCTTC.

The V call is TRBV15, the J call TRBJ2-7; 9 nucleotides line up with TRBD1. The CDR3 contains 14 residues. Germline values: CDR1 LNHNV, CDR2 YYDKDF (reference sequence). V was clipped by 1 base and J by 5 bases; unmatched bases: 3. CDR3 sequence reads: CATSRGTGAHEQYF. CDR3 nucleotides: TGTGCCACCAGCAGAGGGACAGGGGCACACGAGCAGTACTTC.

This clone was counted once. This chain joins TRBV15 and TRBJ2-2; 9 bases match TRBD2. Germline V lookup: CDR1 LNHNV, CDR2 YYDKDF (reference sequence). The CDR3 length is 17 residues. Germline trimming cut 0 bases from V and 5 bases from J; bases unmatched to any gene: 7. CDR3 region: CATSRDLAGEGTGELFF. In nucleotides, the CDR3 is TGTGCCACCAGCAGAGATTTAGCGGGGGAGGGGACCGGGGAGCTGTTTTTT.

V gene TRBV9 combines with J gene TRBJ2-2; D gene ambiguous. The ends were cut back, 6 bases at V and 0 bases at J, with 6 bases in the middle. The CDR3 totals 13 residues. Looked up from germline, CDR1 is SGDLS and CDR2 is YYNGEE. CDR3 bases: TGTGCCAGCACTTCAGCGAACACCGGGGAGCTGTTTTTT. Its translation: CASTSANTGELFF.

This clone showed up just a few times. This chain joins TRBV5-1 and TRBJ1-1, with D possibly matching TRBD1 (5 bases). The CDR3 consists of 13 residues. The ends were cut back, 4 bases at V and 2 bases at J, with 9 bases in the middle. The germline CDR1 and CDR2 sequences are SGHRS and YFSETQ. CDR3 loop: CASSRTPNTEAFF. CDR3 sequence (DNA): TGCGCCAGCAGCCGGACACCCAACACTGAAGCTTTCTTT.

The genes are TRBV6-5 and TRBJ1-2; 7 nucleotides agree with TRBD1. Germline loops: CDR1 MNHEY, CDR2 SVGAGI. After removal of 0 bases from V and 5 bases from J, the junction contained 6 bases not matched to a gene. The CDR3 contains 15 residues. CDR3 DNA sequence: TGTGCCAGCAGTTACTCCCAAGAGGGGGCGTATGGCTACACCTTC. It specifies CASSYSQEGAYGYTF.

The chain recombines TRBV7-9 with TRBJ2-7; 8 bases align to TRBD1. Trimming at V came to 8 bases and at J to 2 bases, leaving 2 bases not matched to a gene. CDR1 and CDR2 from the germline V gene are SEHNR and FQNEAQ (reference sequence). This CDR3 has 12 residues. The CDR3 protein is CASRQGPYEQYF. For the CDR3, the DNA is TGTGCCAGCCGACAGGGGCCCTACGAGCAGTACTTC. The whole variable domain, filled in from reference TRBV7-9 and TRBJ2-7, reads DTGVSQNPRHKITKRGQNVTFRCDPISEHNRLYWYRQTLGQGPEFLTYFQNEAQLEKSRLLSDRFSAERPKGSFSTLEIQRTEQGDSAMYLCASRQGPYEQYFGPGTRLTVT.

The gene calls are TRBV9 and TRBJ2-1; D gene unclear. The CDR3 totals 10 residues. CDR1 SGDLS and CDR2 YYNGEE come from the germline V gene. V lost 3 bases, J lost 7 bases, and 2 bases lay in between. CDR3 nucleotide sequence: TGTGCCAGCAGCGGGAATGAGCAGTTCTTC. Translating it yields CASSGNEQFF. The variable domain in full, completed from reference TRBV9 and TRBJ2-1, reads DSGVTQTPKHLITATGQRVTLRCSPRSGDLSVYWYQQSLDQGLQFLIQYYNGEERAKGNILERFSAQQFPDLHSELNLSSLELGDSALYFCASSGNEQFFGPGTRLTVL.

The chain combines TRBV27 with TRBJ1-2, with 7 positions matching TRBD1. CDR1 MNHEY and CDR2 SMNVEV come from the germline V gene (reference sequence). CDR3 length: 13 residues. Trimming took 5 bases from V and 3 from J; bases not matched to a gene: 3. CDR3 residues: CASSQTGYYGYTF. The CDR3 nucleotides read TGTGCCAGCAGTCAGACAGGGTACTATGGCTACACCTTC.

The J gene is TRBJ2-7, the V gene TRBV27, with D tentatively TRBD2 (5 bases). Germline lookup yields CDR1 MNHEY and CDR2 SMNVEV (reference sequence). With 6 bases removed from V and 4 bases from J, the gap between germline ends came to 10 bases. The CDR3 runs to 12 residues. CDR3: CASSRGSYEQYF. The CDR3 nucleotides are TGTGCCAGCAGCAGAGGGTCGTACGAGCAGTACTTC.

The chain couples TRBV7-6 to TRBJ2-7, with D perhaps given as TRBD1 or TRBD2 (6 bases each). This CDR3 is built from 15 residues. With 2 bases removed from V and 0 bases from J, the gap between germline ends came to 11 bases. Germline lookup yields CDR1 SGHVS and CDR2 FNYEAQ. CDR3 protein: CASSLKGGRSYEQYF. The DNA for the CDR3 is TGTGCCAGCAGCTTAAAGGGGGGCCGCTCCTACGAGCAGTACTTC.

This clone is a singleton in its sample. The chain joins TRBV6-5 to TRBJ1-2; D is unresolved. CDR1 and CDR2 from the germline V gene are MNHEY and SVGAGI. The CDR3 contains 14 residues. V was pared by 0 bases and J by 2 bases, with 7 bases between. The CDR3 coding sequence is TGTGCCAGCAGTTACTCCCCTGGCAACTATGGCTACACCTTC. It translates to CASSYSPGNYGYTF.

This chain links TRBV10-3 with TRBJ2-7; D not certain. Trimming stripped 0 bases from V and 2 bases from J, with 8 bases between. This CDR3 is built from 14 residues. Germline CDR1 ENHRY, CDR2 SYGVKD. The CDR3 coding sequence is TGTGCCATCAGTGAGTCGATGCTTGCCTACGAGCAGTACTTC. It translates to CAISESMLAYEQYF.

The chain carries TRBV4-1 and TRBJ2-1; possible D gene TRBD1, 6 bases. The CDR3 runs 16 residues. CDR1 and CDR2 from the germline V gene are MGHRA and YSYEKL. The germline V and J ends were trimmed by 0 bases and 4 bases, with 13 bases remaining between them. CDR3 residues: CASSQERTDRYNEQFF. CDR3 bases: TGCGCCAGCAGCCAAGAAAGAACGGACAGATACAATGAGCAGTTCTTC.

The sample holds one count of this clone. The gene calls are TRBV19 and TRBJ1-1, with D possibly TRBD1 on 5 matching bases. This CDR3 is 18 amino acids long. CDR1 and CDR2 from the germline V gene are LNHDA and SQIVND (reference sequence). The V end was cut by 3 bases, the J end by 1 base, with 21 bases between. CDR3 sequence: CASSIHGDWTAENTEAFF. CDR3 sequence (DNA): TGTGCCAGTAGTATCCATGGGGACTGGACGGCTGAGAACACTGAAGCTTTCTTT.

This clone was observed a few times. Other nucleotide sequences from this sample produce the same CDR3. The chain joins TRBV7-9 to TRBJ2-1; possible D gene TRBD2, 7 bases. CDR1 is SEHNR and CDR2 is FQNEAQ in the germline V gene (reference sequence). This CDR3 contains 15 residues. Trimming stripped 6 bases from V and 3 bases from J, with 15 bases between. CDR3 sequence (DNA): TGTGCCAGCAGAGGAGGGGGGGCCCTCTACAATGAGCAGTTCTTC. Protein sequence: CASRGGGALYNEQFF.

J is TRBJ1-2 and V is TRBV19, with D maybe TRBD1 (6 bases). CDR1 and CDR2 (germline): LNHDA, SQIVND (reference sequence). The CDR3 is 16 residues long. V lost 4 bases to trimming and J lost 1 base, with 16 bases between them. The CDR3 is CASSTRQAIINYGYTF. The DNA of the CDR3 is TGTGCCAGTAGTACCCGACAGGCCATCATTAACTATGGCTACACCTTC.

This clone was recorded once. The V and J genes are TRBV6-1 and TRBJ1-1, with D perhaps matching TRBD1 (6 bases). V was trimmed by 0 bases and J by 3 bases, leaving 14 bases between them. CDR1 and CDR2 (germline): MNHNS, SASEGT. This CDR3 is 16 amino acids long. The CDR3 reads CASSEAIYRADTEAFF. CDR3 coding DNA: TGTGCCAGCAGTGAAGCCATATACAGGGCGGACACTGAAGCTTTCTTT.

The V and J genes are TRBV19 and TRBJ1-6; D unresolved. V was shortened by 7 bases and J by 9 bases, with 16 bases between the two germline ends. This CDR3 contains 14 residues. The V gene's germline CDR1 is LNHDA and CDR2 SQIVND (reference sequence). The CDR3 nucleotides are TGTGCCAGTACCGCGGGGAACCTTGTTTCACCCCTCCACTTT. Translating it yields CASTAGNLVSPLHF.

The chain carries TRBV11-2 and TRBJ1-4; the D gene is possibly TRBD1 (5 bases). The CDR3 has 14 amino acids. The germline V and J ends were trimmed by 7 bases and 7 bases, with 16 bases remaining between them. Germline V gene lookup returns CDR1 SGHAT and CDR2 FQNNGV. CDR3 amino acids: CASMSGMGVEKLFF. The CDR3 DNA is TGTGCCAGCATGTCAGGGATGGGGGTTGAAAAACTGTTTTTT.

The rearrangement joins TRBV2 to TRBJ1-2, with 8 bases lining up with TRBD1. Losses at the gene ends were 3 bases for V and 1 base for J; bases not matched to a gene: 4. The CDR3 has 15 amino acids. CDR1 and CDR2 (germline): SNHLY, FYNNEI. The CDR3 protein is CASSDHDRGNYGYTF. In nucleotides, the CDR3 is TGTGCCAGCAGTGACCACGACAGGGGTAACTATGGCTACACCTTC.

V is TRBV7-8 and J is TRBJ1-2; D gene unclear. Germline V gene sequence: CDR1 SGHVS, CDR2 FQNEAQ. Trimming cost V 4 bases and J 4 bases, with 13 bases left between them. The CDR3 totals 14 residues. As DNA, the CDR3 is TGTGCCAGCAGCTCCGAGCCTCGGGGCTATGGCTACACCTTC. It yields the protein CASSSEPRGYGYTF.

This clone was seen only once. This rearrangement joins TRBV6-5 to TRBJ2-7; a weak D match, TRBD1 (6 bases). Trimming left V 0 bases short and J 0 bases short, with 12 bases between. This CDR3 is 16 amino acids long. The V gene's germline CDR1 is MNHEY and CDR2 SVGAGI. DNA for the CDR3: TGTGCCAGCAGTTACTCCAAGGGGGAAAGCTCCTACGAGCAGTACTTC. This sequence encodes CASSYSKGESSYEQYF.

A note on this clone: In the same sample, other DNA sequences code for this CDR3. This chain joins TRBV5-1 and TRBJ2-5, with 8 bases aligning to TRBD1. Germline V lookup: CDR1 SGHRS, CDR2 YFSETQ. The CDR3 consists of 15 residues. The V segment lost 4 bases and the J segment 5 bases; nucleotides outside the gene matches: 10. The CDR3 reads CASSADRGYYETQYF. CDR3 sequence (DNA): TGCGCCAGCAGCGCCGACAGGGGTTATTACGAGACCCAGTACTTC.